This T cell receptor (beta chain) was captured in a study of cytomegalovirus exposure and HLA in healthy donors. Broader study findings: An ancestry cluster, one associated with Asian ancestry, reportedly showed fewer N-insertions than the roughly 670-donor mean in a later analysis. Sequencing depth across donors, presence/absence analyses assumed, was roughly uniform. A few V segments could not be told apart, such as TRBV6-2 and TRBV6-3, and were left out.

To note about this clone: The antigen is unknown.

The PCR had 60 Vbeta and 13 Jbeta primers. The table came from immunoSEQ multiplex PCR; TCRdb's copy has only in-frame clones and leaves some out. This listing includes 77,000 or so clones. Germline loops: CDR1 GTSNPN, CDR2 SVGIG (reference sequence). The CDR3 runs to 14 residues. The chain couples TRBV30 to TRBJ1-2, with TRBD1 matching 7 bases. Specimen: PBMCs. This receptor was obtained from a man aged 25 to 45 in good health and CMV-seronegative. The CDR3 DNA follows: TGTGCTTTACCCCAGTTTGGACAGGATTATGGCTACACCTTC. Translation: CALPQFGQDYGYTF.